This TCR beta chain came from a study of blood T cell repertoires in COVID-19. For the study at large: Donors in the United States, Italy and Spain gave samples during acute or convalescent COVID-19. PBMCs, B-cell-depleted T cells, or T cells were the source of the cDNA or gDNA that made up the material.

From germline, CDR1 is SGHTS and CDR2 YDEGEE. The CDR3 extends over 12 amino acids. V lost 3 bases and J lost 5, with 8 bases in between. Source study methods: How many nucleated cells were present was estimated from reference gene primer amplification. Profiled with immunoSEQ multiplex PCR; TCRdb holds only in-frame clones, not every one. V and J calls plus clone size are reproduced from that table; the DNA served to infer D and trimming. The data contain 150,000 to 200,000 clones, around nine tenths of them seen just once; the ten biggest clones take up roughly 3.4%. Sample: peripheral blood. The receptor comes from a man between 65 and 85 years old with acute or convalescent COVID-19. The chain links TRBV5-8 to TRBJ1-2; maybe TRBD1 (5 bases). The CDR3 nucleotides read TGTGCCAGCAGCTGGGGGGGATATGGCTACACCTTC. This translates into CASSWGGYGYTF.